A single sample gave rise to the 8 T cell receptor beta chains below, sequenced in a study of shared clonotypes between healthy human individuals (dated by TCRdb to about 2020). The method was the immunoSEQ multiplex PCR assay. TCRdb re-hosts the immuneACCESS table, in-frame sequences only. Its copies lack some clones; in the studies checked, an unresolved V gene accounts for under half of them, and the cause for the rest is not known. In all, the sample holds 400,000 to 550,000 clones, and roughly 85% of those were seen once. The ten largest clones take up over 9.5% of the sample. Sequenced input: PBMCs. These receptors were obtained from a woman aged 40-49 years in good health. Some clones in this sample may be carry-over from other donors' samples.

The rearrangement links TRBV19 to TRBJ1-4; D remains ambiguous. With 5 bases removed from V and 0 bases from J, the gap between germline ends came to 10 bases. Germline V gene data show CDR1 as LNHDA and CDR2 as SQIVND (reference sequence). The length of the CDR3 is 15 residues. CDR3 loop: CASSSQTATNEKLFF. In DNA, the CDR3 is TGTGCCAGTAGTTCACAGACTGCAACTAATGAAAAACTGTTTTTT.

The chain employs TRBV25-1 and TRBJ1-2; 7 bases agree with TRBD1. V gave up 1 base and J gave up 8 bases; unmatched junction bases: 7. The CDR3 contains 14 residues. CDR1 and CDR2 from the germline V gene are MGHDK and SYGVNS. The DNA of the CDR3 is TGTGCCAGCAGTGAATGGGAGGGGGCGAAAGGCTACACCTTC. Its protein product is CASSEWEGAKGYTF.

This clone was counted a single time. The chain employs TRBV4-2 and TRBJ2-1, with D unresolved. CDR3 length equals 14 residues. The V gene lost 0 bases and the J gene lost 9 bases, with 12 bases spanning the gap. Germline-derived CDR1 and CDR2 are LGHNA and YNFKEQ. In DNA, the CDR3 is TGTGCCAGCAGCCAAGACGACGGACGGAGTGAGCAGTTCTTC. It yields the protein CASSQDDGRSEQFF.

This sequence joins TRBV5-6 and TRBJ2-6; D not resolved. The V gene lost 4 bases and the J gene lost 1 base, with 12 bases spanning the gap. The CDR3 has 16 residues. Germline assignment: CDR1 SGHDT and CDR2 YYEEEE. The CDR3 DNA follows: TGTGCCAGCAGCCTACCTAGGGCTTCTGGGGCCAACGTCCTGACTTTC. It specifies CASSLPRASGANVLTF.

The gene calls are TRBV5-1 and TRBJ2-3; D might be TRBD1 or TRBD2, each matching 5 bases. CDR3 length: 15 amino acids. Deletions cut 2 bases from V and 5 bases from J, with 15 bases between. Germline assignment: CDR1 SGHRS and CDR2 YFSETQ. The DNA of the CDR3 is TGCGCCAGCAGCTTACCGGGACCGGGGCTAGATACGCAGTATTTT. It yields the protein CASSLPGPGLDTQYF.

The rearrangement joins TRBV9 to TRBJ2-3, with TRBD2 as a possible D gene (6 bases). The germline V gene has CDR1 SGDLS and CDR2 YYNGEE. V was clipped by 0 bases and J by 2 bases, with 13 bases between them. The CDR3 extends over 16 amino acids. The CDR3 bases are TGTGCCAGCAGCGTAGTGGGAGGACTGCTCACAGATACGCAGTATTTT. It is translated as CASSVVGGLLTDTQYF. Full variable domain (remainder filled in from reference TRBV9 and TRBJ2-3): DSGVTQTPKHLITATGQRVTLRCSPRSGDLSVYWYQQSLDQGLQFLIQYYNGEERAKGNILERFSAQQFPDLHSELNLSSLELGDSALYFCASSVVGGLLTDTQYFGPGTRLTVL.

This clone was observed at least ten times. This chain joins TRBV5-1 and TRBJ2-1; unclear D gene. Trimming stripped 4 bases from V and 5 bases from J, with 10 bases between. Germline V gene sequence: CDR1 SGHRS, CDR2 YFSETQ. This CDR3 has 13 amino acids. The CDR3: CASSLRQNNEQFF. CDR3 sequence (DNA): TGCGCCAGCAGCCTAAGACAAAACAATGAGCAGTTCTTC.

The genes are TRBV6-1 and TRBJ1-2; 7 positions agree with TRBD1. Germline V gene lookup returns CDR1 MNHNS and CDR2 SASEGT. The junction had 9 bases not matched to a gene; V was cut back by 3 bases and J by 8 bases. CDR3 length: 14 residues. In DNA form, the CDR3 reads TGTGCCAGCAGTGAGGTGGGACAGACCTTCGGCTACACCTTC. Translated: CASSEVGQTFGYTF.